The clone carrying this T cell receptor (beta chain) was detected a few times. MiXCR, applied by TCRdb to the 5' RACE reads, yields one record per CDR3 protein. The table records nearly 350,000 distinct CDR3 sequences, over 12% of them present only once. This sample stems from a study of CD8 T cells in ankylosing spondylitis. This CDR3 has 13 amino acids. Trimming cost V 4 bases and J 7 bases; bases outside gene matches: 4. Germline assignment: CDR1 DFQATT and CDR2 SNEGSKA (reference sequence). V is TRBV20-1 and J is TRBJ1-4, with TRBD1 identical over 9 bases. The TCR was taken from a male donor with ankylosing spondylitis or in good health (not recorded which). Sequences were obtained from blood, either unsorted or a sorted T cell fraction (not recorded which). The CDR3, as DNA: TGCAGTGCTAACAGGGGGCAGGGTGAAAAACTGTTTTTT. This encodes CSANRGQGEKLFF.